This TCR beta chain derives from a study of technical replicates of blood from a handful of donors (TCRdb year 2017). From cysteine to phenylalanine, the CDR3 is 15 amino acids long. The sequence is cut down to CDR3 DNA, 45 bases in frame from base 1. V is cut by 4 bases and J by 0 bases, and the space between the germline ends is 12 bases. CDR1 and CDR2 (MGHRA, YSYEKL) derive from the germline V gene. Library creation used the immunoSEQ multiplex PCR assay. Drawn from immuneACCESS, this table holds only the in-frame rearrangements with V and J called that TCRdb kept. Clones are partly lost; checked studies trace under half to an unresolved V gene and leave the rest unexplained. For this sample there are about 80,000 clones; approximately 93% appear just once. In total, the top ten clones hold 0.35% to 0.5% of the sample. With regard to this clone: Its recognized antigen is unknown. Per-nucleotide qualities are absent, and no much larger clonotype sits a single base away.

Material: T cells isolated from PBMCs. The V and J genes are TRBV4-1 and TRBJ1-1; matching of 5 bases hints at TRBD1 as the D gene. This receptor was obtained from a human donor in good health. The DNA reads as follows: TGCGCCAGCAGCCGTGGGGGGGGGTTGAACACTGAAGCTTTCTTT. This codes for CASSRGGGLNTEAFF.